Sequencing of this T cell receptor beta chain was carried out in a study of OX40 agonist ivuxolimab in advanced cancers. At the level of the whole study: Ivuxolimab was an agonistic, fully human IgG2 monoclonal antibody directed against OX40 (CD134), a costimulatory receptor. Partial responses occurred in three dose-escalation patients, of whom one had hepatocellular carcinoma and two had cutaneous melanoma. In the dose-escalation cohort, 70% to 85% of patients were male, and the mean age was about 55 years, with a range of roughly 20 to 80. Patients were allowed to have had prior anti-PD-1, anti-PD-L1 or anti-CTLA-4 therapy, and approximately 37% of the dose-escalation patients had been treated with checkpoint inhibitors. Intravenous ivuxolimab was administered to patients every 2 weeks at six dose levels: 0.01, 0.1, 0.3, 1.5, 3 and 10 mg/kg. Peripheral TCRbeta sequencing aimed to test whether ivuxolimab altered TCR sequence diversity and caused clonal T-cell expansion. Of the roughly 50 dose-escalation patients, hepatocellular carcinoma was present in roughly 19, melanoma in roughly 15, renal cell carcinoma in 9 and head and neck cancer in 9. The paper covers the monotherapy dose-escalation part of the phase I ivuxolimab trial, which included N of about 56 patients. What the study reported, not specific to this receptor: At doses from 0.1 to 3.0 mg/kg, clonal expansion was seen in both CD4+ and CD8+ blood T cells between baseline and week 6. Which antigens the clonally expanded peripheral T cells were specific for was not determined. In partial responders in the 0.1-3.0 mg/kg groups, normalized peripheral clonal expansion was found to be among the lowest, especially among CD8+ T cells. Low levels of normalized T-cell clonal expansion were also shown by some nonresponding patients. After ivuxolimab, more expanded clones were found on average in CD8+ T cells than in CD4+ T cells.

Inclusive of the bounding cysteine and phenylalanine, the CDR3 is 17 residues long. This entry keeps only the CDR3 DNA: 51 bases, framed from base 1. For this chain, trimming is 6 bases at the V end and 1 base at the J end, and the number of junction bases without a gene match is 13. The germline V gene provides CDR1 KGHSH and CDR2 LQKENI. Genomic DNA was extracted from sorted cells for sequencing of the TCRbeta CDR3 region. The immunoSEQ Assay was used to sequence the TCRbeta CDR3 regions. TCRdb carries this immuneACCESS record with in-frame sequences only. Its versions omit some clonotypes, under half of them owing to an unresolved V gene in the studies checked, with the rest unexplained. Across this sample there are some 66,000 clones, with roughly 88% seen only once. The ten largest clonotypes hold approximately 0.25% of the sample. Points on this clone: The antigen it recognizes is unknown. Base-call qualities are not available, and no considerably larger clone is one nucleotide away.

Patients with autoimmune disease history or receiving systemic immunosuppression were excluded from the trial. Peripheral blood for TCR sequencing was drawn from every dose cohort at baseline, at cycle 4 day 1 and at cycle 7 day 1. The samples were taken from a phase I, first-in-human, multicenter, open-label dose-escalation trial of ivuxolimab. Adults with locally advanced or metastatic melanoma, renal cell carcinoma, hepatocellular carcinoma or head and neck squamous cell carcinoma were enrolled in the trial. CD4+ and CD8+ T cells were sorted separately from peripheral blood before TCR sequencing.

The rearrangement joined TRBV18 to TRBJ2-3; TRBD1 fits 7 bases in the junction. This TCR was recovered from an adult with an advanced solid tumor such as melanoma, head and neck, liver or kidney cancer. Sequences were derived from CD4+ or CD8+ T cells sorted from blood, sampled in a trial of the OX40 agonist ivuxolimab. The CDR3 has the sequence CASSQNSPGGGTDTQYF. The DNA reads TGTGCCAGCTCCCAAAATTCCCCAGGGGGTGGCACAGATACGCAGTATTTT.